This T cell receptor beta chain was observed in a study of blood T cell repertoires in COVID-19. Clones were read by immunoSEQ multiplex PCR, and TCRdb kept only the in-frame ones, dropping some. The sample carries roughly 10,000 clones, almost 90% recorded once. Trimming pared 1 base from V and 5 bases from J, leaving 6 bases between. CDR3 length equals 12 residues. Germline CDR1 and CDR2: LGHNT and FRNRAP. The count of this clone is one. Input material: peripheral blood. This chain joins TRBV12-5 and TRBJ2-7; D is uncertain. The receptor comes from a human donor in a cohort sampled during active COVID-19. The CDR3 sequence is CASGLGRDEQYF. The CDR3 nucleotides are TGTGCTAGTGGTTTGGGACGGGACGAGCAGTACTTC.